This TCR beta chain comes out of a study of blood T cell repertoires in COVID-19. Only in-frame clones appear in the TCRdb table, and some are missing; sequencing was by immunoSEQ multiplex PCR. The table has 150,000 to 200,000 clones, roughly 77% seen once. The CDR3 covers 14 residues. In germline, CDR1 is LGHDT, CDR2 YNNKEL (reference sequence). V was pared by 4 bases and J by 4 bases, with 5 bases of the junction left unmatched. This receptor was taken from a middle-aged woman with COVID-19, enrolled during active disease. The gene calls are TRBV3-1 (or the pseudogene TRBV3-2) and TRBJ1-2; 8 bases are shared with TRBD1. Sequenced: peripheral blood. DNA for the CDR3: TGTGCCAGCAGCCTCGCCGGGACAGGCTATGGCTACACCTTC. Protein product: CASSLAGTGYGYTF.